This paragraph covers one T cell receptor (beta chain) sequence. This clonotype was seen repeatedly, ten times or more. Its antigen is currently not known. Base quality data are lacking; no much larger clone is found one base away. The TCR beta CDR3 regions were amplified from the RNA transcripts. A first-round RT-PCR of the TCR CDR3 used the HTBI primer set with the Qiagen OneStep RT-PCR kit. A second multiplex PCR round built the libraries, followed by size selection and purification. Libraries were sequenced paired-end with 100 bp reads on an Illumina HiSeq2000. As for how the authors treated the data: Raw data were processed with SOAPnuke, discarding reads with adapters, uncalled bases, mean Phred below 15, or no exact constant-primer or identifier match. COPE v1.2.5 was used to merge the high-quality paired reads, and each unique nucleotide sequence was defined as a clonotype. MiTCR v1.1 was used to align the clonotypes against IMGT TRBV, TRBD and TRBJ reference segments. Analysis was restricted to V-J combinations with a frequency above 0.0001, which covered 99% to 99.2% of repertoires. The TCS score was defined as F50 (clonal expansion) divided by E x V (chaos), with BLOSUM62-based TCRdist calculated between CDR3 peptides within each V-J. Welch's t-statistics and random forest reduced around 550 V-J features to around 14, which were used in a naive Bayes classifier (R e1071). TCRdb passed the public sequencing reads through fastp at Q25 and MiXCR, retaining productive beta sequences. Every entry covers one CDR3 protein and lists the most common genes and DNA from its rows. The V and J calls, along with clone size, are taken from TCRdb and not from the paper's own processing. The sample has 400,000 to 600,000 distinct CDR3 sequences on record, around 20% of them singletons. Together, the top ten hold 26% of the sample.

These data originate in a study of T cells in Graves' hyperthyroidism and ophthalmopathy (dated by TCRdb to between 2018 and 2021). Regarding the complete study: Peripheral blood was sampled at the time of initial diagnosis, prior to any treatment. Following sampling, methimazole starting at 30 mg daily was given to hyperthyroidism patients, and high-dose intravenous methylprednisolone was given to ophthalmopathy patients. The paper reports TCR Vbeta CDR3 sequencing of 130 to 150 peripheral blood samples: over 40 ophthalmopathy, over 70 hyperthyroidism and around 17 progressor patients. Thyroid tissue and blood T-cell repertoires from about six Graves' hyperthyroidism patients were also compared in the study. An independent validation cohort of around 19 hyperthyroidism patients and 17 patients who later progressed to ophthalmopathy tested prospective prediction of ophthalmopathy. A discovery cohort of 95 to 100 patients, roughly 45 with Graves' ophthalmopathy and about 60 with stable Graves' hyperthyroidism, was used to find distinguishing TCR V-J signatures. The 100 discovery patients were divided at random into training and test sets in a 7:3 ratio. Overall results and qualifications from the work: A 13 V-J signature model separated ophthalmopathy from stable hyperthyroidism, with roughly 88% sensitivity and roughly 81% specificity in cross-validation and 80%/75% in testing. Sample size was not statistically predetermined, and blinding of investigators to group allocation was not performed. During validation, the model predicted progression to ophthalmopathy a median of around 7 months ahead of onset, with 70.59% sensitivity and around 73% specificity. Most expanded thyroid clonotypes (frequency above 0.001) were also detected in blood, a finding suggesting that blood repertoires may reflect thyroid immune responses.

The V end loses 5 bases and the J end loses 1 base, and a stretch of 18 bases separates them. Taken from cysteine to phenylalanine, the CDR3 has 16 residues. The retained sequence is limited to the CDR3, 48 bases, with the frame set at the first base. The CDR1 and CDR2 encoded by the germline V gene are MDHEN and SYDVKM. Stable Graves' hyperthyroidism was defined as no progression to ophthalmopathy during 18 months of follow-up. The hyperthyroidism patients were between 18 and 65 years old and newly diagnosed, with a disease duration of less than 2 months. Patients with uncontrolled infections, other autoimmune diseases, pregnancy or lactation were excluded. Diagnoses were established on the basis of clinical symptoms, serum thyroxine and TRAb, thyroid ultrasound, and orbital computed tomography. Ficoll-Paque density gradient centrifugation was used to isolate PBMCs from 8 to 10 ml of fresh peripheral blood. Trizol reagent was used to extract total RNA, and RNA quality was then checked on an Agilent 2100 Bioanalyzer.

The sequence was obtained from a man younger than 30 with Graves' hyperthyroidism. The V and J segments used are TRBV28 and TRBJ2-7; a confident D gene designation cannot be given. Material for sequencing was blood. The DNA is as follows: TGTGCCAGCAGTGCCCACTCGGGTGACCATTCCTACGAGCAGTACTTC. Its amino acids are CASSAHSGDHSYEQYF.